This entry describes one T cell receptor beta chain. The antigen remains undetermined. These data belong to a study of cytomegalovirus exposure and HLA in healthy donors. Study-wide points: Among the most significant clusters, several appeared linked to common viral pathogens in a later analysis.

Germline V gene lookup returns CDR1 SEHNR and CDR2 FQNEAQ (reference sequence). The CDR3 runs 14 residues. Trimming pared 2 bases from V and 5 bases from J, leaving 12 bases between. PCR amplification relied on 60 Vbeta primers (plus 13 Jbeta primers). Clones were read by immunoSEQ multiplex PCR, and TCRdb kept only the in-frame ones, dropping some. The sample lists under 200,000 clones, 70% to 80% occurring once. The TCR comes from a man between 25 and 39 years old in good health and CMV-seropositive. This rearrangement joins TRBV7-9 to TRBJ2-5; no reliable D call. The specimen sequenced was PBMCs. The CDR3 sequence: CASSLRRLEETQYF. Here the CDR3 DNA reads TGTGCCAGCAGCTTACGCCGGTTGGAGGAGACCCAGTACTTC.